Sequencing of this TCR beta chain was carried out in a study of blood T cell repertoires in COVID-19. Study-wide background: Samples taken during acute and convalescent COVID-19 were collected in the United States, Italy and Spain. T cells, B-cell-depleted T cells, or PBMCs supplied cDNA or gDNA.

Germline lookup yields CDR1 SNHLY and CDR2 FYNNEI. V lost 1 base, J lost 1 base, and 2 bases stayed unmatched. This CDR3 has 15 amino acids. Clones were read by immunoSEQ multiplex PCR, and TCRdb kept only the in-frame ones, dropping some. Among 130,000 to 150,000 clones, about 70% were seen once, and the ten largest hold 10% to 15%. Sequences were obtained from peripheral blood. This receptor was identified in a man of 80 years or more with acute or convalescent COVID-19. V and J are TRBV2 and TRBJ2-3; 7 bases align to TRBD2. The CDR3 coding sequence is TGTGCCAGCAGTGAAGGGCTAGCGGGCACAGATACGCAGTATTTT. It codes for CASSEGLAGTDTQYF.